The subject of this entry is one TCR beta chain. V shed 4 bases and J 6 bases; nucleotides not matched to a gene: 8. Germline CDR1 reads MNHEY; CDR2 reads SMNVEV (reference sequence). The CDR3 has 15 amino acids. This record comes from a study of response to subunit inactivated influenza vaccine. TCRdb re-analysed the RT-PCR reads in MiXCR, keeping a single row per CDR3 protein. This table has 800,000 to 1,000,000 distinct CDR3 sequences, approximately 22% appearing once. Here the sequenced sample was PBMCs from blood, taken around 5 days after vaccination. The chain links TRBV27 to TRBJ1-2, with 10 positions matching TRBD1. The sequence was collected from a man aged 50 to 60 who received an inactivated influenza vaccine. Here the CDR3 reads CASSSSGTGANGYTF. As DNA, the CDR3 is TGTGCCAGCAGTTCGTCCGGGACAGGGGCAAATGGCTACACCTTC.